These 5 T cell receptor beta chains were all obtained from the same sample, sequenced in a study of control samples from healthy donors and cancer patients. Sequencing used immunoSEQ multiplex PCR; TCRdb keeps in-frame clones, though not all of them. The sample holds around 120,000 clones, around 86% seen once. Sequencing was carried out using blood. The receptors were sampled from a middle-aged man in good health.

The chain links TRBV29-1 to TRBJ1-3; no definite D call. There are 16 residues in the CDR3. CDR1 is SQVTM and CDR2 is ANQGSEA in the germline V gene. V dropped 4 bases and J dropped 0 bases, with 16 bases sitting between them. The CDR3 DNA sequence: TGCAGCGTTGCCCCTCAACCGTTCACCTCTGGAAACACCATATATTTT. Residues: CSVAPQPFTSGNTIYF.

The chain carries TRBV29-1 and TRBJ2-7; D remains unclear. Germline-derived CDR1 and CDR2 are SQVTM and ANQGSEA. V gave up 6 bases and J gave up 7 bases, with 10 bases separating them. The CDR3 totals 10 residues. The CDR3 spells CSVSQGEQYF. As DNA, the CDR3 is TGCAGCGTCAGTCAAGGAGAGCAGTACTTC.

The V call is TRBV7-2, the J call TRBJ2-4; D might be TRBD2 (6 bases). The CDR3 has 18 amino acids. Germline V gene lookup returns CDR1 SGHTA and CDR2 FQGNSA. Between the trimmed V and J ends, which lost 3 bases and 0 bases, there was a span of 18 bases. DNA for the CDR3: TGTGCCAGCAGCTTGGGGACTCCAAATCCTTTAGCCAAAAACATTCAGTACTTC. It encodes CASSLGTPNPLAKNIQYF.

This clone was counted once. The chain employs TRBV11-3 and TRBJ2-1, with D possibly matching TRBD2 (6 bases). The germline gives CDR1 SGHNT, CDR2 YENEEA. Deletions cut 3 bases from V and 6 bases from J, with 15 bases between. The CDR3 length is 15 residues. The CDR3 coding sequence is TGTGCCAGCAGCTTTGGGACTGCGAGCTCCAATGAGCAGTTCTTC. Protein product: CASSFGTASSNEQFF.

In nucleotides, the CDR3 is TGTGCCAGCAGCTTGCCCCCCCGTCAGCCCCAGCATTTT. Amino acid sequence: CASSLPPRQPQHF. V is TRBV11-2 and J is TRBJ1-5; D call uncertain. The CDR3 contains 13 residues. The germline V and J ends were trimmed by 3 bases and 6 bases, with 9 bases remaining between them. From germline, CDR1 is SGHAT and CDR2 FQNNGV.